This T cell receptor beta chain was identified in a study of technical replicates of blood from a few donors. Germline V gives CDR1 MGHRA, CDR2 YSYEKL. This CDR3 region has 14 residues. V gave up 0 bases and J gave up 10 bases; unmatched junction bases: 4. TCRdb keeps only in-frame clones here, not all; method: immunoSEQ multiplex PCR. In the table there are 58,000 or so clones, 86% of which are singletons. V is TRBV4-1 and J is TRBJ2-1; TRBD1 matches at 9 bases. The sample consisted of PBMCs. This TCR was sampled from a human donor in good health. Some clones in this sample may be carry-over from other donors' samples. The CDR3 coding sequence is TGCGCCAGCAGCCAAGAGGGACAGGGAAGCGAGCAGTTCTTC. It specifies CASSQEGQGSEQFF.